The subject of this entry is one TCR beta chain. Its antigen is as yet unknown. V trimming: 2 bases; J trimming: 2 bases; junction bases outside the gene matches: 8. Germline V gene lookup returns CDR1 SNHLY and CDR2 FYNNEI. The CDR3 runs to 16 residues. Isolating CD4+ and CD8+ cells involved positive magnetic bead selection on an AutoMACS. Their purity was then checked by flow cytometry. The data derive from a study of somatic mutations in cytotoxic T cells in rheumatoid arthritis. For the study at large: Blood samples of 30 to 35 ml were drawn from patients (in EDTA) right after diagnosis and before any treatment. Whole-study findings and limits: The antigen targets of the expanded CD8+ clones lacked identification. With some 62 patients examined, fewer than 10 had a largest CD8+ clone exceeding 20% of CD8+ cells.

Assay used: immunoSEQ multiplex PCR; TCRdb lists only in-frame clones, some missing. Counted here are 15,000 to 20,000 clones, roughly 85% occurring once; the ten biggest clones make up about 7%. The TCR originated in a woman aged 40 to 50 with rheumatoid arthritis. The genes are TRBV2 and TRBJ2-7; 8 bases fit TRBD2. The specimen sequenced was CD8+ T cells sorted from blood. This CDR3 is CASSESGGGPTYEQYF. In DNA form, the CDR3 reads TGTGCCAGCAGTGAATCTGGCGGGGGGCCTACCTACGAGCAGTACTTC.